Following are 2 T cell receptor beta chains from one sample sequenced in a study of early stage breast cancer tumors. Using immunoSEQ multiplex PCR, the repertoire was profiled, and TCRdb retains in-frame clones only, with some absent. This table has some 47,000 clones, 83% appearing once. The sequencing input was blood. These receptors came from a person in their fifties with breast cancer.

The CDR3 loop is CASSARLGGYGYTF. CDR3 nucleotides: TGTGCCAGCAGTGCAAGACTGGGTGGCTATGGCTACACCTTC. The chain employs TRBV6-5 and TRBJ1-2; D gene ambiguous. The CDR3 consists of 14 residues. CDR1 is MNHEY, CDR2 SVGAGI, per germline. The ends were cut back, 5 bases at V and 4 bases at J, with 14 bases in the middle.

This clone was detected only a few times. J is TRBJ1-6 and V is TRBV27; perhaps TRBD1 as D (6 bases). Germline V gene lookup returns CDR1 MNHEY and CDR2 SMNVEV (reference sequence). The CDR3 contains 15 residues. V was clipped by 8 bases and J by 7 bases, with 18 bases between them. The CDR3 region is CASSLPGQNNSPLHF. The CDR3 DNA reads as TGTGCCAGCTCCCTACCGGGACAAAACAATTCACCCCTCCACTTT.